A single sample is the source of the 21 T cell receptor beta chains below, sequenced in a study of CD8 T cells in Susac syndrome. About 0.5 to 1 ug RNA was reverse transcribed with random hexamers. Each CDR3 protein is one row after TCRdb ran MiXCR on the immunoSEQ multiplex PCR reads. The data show about 200,000 distinct CDR3 sequences, with 90% to 95% seen just once and about 0.087% held by the top ten. The sequenced sample consisted of CD4+ T cells from PBMCs. The receptors stem from a human donor with multiple sclerosis.

The chain links TRBV3-1 to TRBJ2-5; 11 bases line up with TRBD2. The J call may be wrong; the DNA end is better matched by TRBJ2-1. This CDR3 region has 15 residues. The germline V gene encodes CDR1 LGHDT and CDR2 YNNKEL (reference sequence). The CDR3 DNA follows: TGTGCCAGCAGCCAAGATTTGAGACTAGCGGGGACCCAGTTCTTC. Translating gives CASSQDLRLAGTQFF.

This clonotype was found once. The chain joins TRBV25-1 to TRBJ2-1, with 9 bases matching TRBD1. This CDR3 has 17 amino acids. Germline V gene sequence: CDR1 MGHDK, CDR2 SYGVNS. The V segment lost 4 bases and the J segment 11 bases; nucleotides outside the gene matches: 18. The CDR3: CASSGQQGQGLRVKQFF. DNA for the CDR3: TGTGCCAGCAGTGGGCAACAAGGACAGGGGTTGAGGGTCAAGCAGTTCTTC. The variable domain in full, with the rest retrieved from reference TRBV25-1 and TRBJ2-1, is EADIYQTPRYLVIGTGKKITLECSQTMGHDKMYWYQQDPGMELHLIHYSYGVNSTEKGDLSSESTVSRIRTEHFPLTLESARPSHTSQYLCASSGQQGQGLRVKQFFGPGTRLTVL.

V gene TRBV20-1 combines with J gene TRBJ2-2, with 12 bases lining up with TRBD2. Germline-derived CDR1 and CDR2 are DFQATT and SNEGSKA (reference sequence). This CDR3 is 17 amino acids long. V shed 5 bases and J 4 bases; nucleotides not matched to a gene: 11. DNA for the CDR3: TGCAGTGCTGTCGGGACTAGCGGGTCCGCGGGCACCGGGGAGCTGTTTTTT. This sequence encodes CSAVGTSGSAGTGELFF.

This chain joins TRBV19 and TRBJ1-5; D call uncertain. The CDR3 is 14 amino acids. Trimming took off 4 bases at V and 5 bases at J, with 12 bases between the two ends. Germline loops: CDR1 LNHDA, CDR2 SQIVND (reference sequence). The CDR3 spells CASSTNSRYQPQHF. In nucleotides, the CDR3 is TGTGCCAGTAGTACCAACAGTAGATATCAGCCCCAGCATTTT.

The V call is TRBV6-6, the J call TRBJ2-2; either TRBD1 or TRBD2 may fit D (5 bases each). The CDR3 covers 13 residues. V shed 2 bases and J shed 6 bases, with 7 bases lying between them. Germline V CDR1 and CDR2: MNHNY, SVGAGI (reference sequence). DNA for the CDR3: TGTGCCAGCAGTTACGTGGGGGCCGGGGAGCTGTTTTTT. Translated, it gives CASSYVGAGELFF.

The DNA of the CDR3 is TGCAGTGCTCGCTGGGCAGGGCAAAATCAGCCCCAGCATTTT. Amino acid sequence: CSARWAGQNQPQHF. V is TRBV20-1 and J is TRBJ1-5, with D tentatively TRBD1 (5 bases). V lost 5 bases and J lost 4, with 15 bases in between. In germline, CDR1 is DFQATT, CDR2 SNEGSKA (reference sequence). The CDR3 consists of 14 residues.

The V gene is TRBV29-1, the J gene TRBJ1-1, with 11 bases fitting TRBD1. The germline V gene encodes CDR1 SQVTM and CDR2 ANQGSEA. J was trimmed by 8 bases and V by 6 bases; bases with no gene match: 5. The CDR3 consists of 12 residues. CDR3 coding DNA: TGCAGCGTGGCCCGGACAGGGGGCGAAGCTTTCTTT. Translated, it gives CSVARTGGEAFF.

The rearrangement joins TRBV6-2 or TRBV6-3 to TRBJ2-5; D perhaps matches TRBD2 (5 bases). V was clipped by 6 bases and J by 5 bases, with 10 bases between them. CDR3 length: 12 residues. Germline CDR1 and CDR2: MNHEY and SVGEGT. The CDR3: CASSPEDETQYF. The CDR3 nucleotides are TGTGCCAGCAGCCCGGAGGACGAGACCCAGTACTTC.

J is TRBJ2-6 and V is TRBV29-1; D not resolved. V was clipped by 6 bases and J by 4 bases, with 4 bases between them. The CDR3 spans 11 residues. Per the germline V gene, CDR1 is SQVTM and CDR2 is ANQGSEA. The CDR3 nucleotides are TGCAGCGTAGGAGGGGCCAACGTCCTGACTTTC. Protein: CSVGGANVLTF.

V is TRBV29-1 and J is TRBJ2-2; D gene uncertain. The CDR3 is 15 amino acids. The ends were cut back, 4 bases at V and 0 bases at J, with 12 bases in the middle. The germline V gene encodes CDR1 SQVTM and CDR2 ANQGSEA. CDR3 loop: CSVVQGPSNTGELFF. DNA for the CDR3: TGCAGCGTTGTCCAAGGCCCATCGAACACCGGGGAGCTGTTTTTT.

V and J are TRBV20-1 and TRBJ2-3, with D possibly being TRBD1 (5 bases). The V gene's germline CDR1 is DFQATT and CDR2 SNEGSKA (reference sequence). The CDR3 is 15 residues long. V gave up 2 bases and J gave up 2 bases, with 14 bases separating them. The CDR3 nucleotides are TGCAGTGCTAGAAGTGGGGCGGCCGACACAGATACGCAGTATTTT. Its protein product is CSARSGAADTDTQYF.

This clonotype showed up just once. The chain is built from TRBV19 and TRBJ2-6, with 7 bases that match TRBD1. The CDR3 is 15 amino acids. Germline lookup yields CDR1 LNHDA and CDR2 SQIVND (reference sequence). V shed 4 bases and J 5 bases; nucleotides not matched to a gene: 5. CDR3 in amino acids: CASSRDSGWANVLTF. DNA of the CDR3: TGTGCCAGTAGTAGGGACAGCGGCTGGGCCAACGTCCTGACTTTC. The whole variable domain, filled in from reference TRBV19 and TRBJ2-6, reads DGGITQSPKYLFRKEGQNVTLSCEQNLNHDAMYWYRQDPGQGLRLIYYSQIVNDFQKGDIAEGYSVSREKKESFPLTVTSAQKNPTAFYLCASSRDSGWANVLTFGAGSRLTVL.

As to this clonotype: Germline is not matched at one junction end, which may reflect a read error. The genes are TRBV12-3 or TRBV12-4 and TRBJ2-7, with D perhaps matching TRBD1 (5 bases). This CDR3 is built from 12 residues. The CDR3 DNA sequence: TGTGCCAGCCGTTTAAGGACATACGAGCAGTACTTC. It codes for CASRLRTYEQYF.

V usage is TRBV7-8 and J usage is TRBJ2-1, with 12 bases matching TRBD2. The length of the CDR3 is 15 residues. V was clipped by 4 bases and J by 5 bases; unmatched bases: 3. CDR1 is SGHVS and CDR2 is FQNEAQ in the germline V gene. CDR3 bases: TGTGCCAGCAGCTCCCGGACTAGCGGGGACAATGAGCAGTTCTTC. Translation: CASSSRTSGDNEQFF.

This clonotype was observed a single time. The chain carries TRBV23-1 and TRBJ1-2, with no clear D. TRBV23-1 is known as an ORF, though its function is uncertain. The V and J ends lost 3 bases and 4 bases respectively, with 9 bases between them. The length of the CDR3 is 13 residues. Written as DNA, the CDR3 is TGCGCCAGCAGTCACGTCATCTGCTATGGCTACACCTTC. This sequence encodes CASSHVICYGYTF.

V and J are TRBV20-1 and TRBJ2-1; D possibly uses TRBD1 or TRBD2 (5 bases each). CDR1 and CDR2 from the germline V gene are DFQATT and SNEGSKA (reference sequence). The V gene lost 7 bases and the J gene lost 2 bases, with 15 bases spanning the gap. The CDR3 contains 14 residues. The CDR3 loop reads CSVILRDPYNEQFF. The CDR3 DNA sequence: TGCAGTGTCATTCTTCGGGACCCCTACAATGAGCAGTTCTTC.

This chain joins TRBV5-4 and TRBJ2-1, with D perhaps TRBD1 (6 bases). With 4 bases removed from V and 5 bases from J, the gap between germline ends came to 13 bases. The germline gives CDR1 SGHNT, CDR2 YYREEE (reference sequence). The CDR3 runs 14 residues. The CDR3 DNA reads TGTGCCAGCAGCGCACCGGGACACAACAATGAGCAGTTCTTC. Its protein product is CASSAPGHNNEQFF.

The gene calls are TRBV29-1 and TRBJ2-1, with no clear D. CDR3 size: 15 residues. V dropped 5 bases and J dropped 0 bases, with 14 bases sitting between them. Germline V lookup: CDR1 SQVTM, CDR2 ANQGSEA. The CDR3 region is CSVSEVPSSYNEQFF. CDR3 bases: TGCAGCGTTTCAGAGGTACCGAGCTCCTACAATGAGCAGTTCTTC.

This rearrangement joins TRBV28 to TRBJ2-1; 8 bases are a match to TRBD2. The CDR3 spans 18 residues. Trimming at V came to 5 bases and at J to 7 bases, leaving 19 bases not matched to a gene. Germline V gene sequence: CDR1 MDHEN, CDR2 SYDVKM. The CDR3 is CASSPNRGSGRAGNEQFF. The CDR3 DNA reads TGTGCCAGCAGTCCCAACCGAGGGAGCGGGAGAGCAGGGAATGAGCAGTTCTTC. Full variable domain (outside the CDR3, taken from reference TRBV28 and TRBJ2-1): DVKVTQSSRYLVKRTGEKVFLECVQDMDHENMFWYRQDPGLGLRLIYFSYDVKMKEKGDIPEGYSVSREKKERFSLILESASTNQTSMYLCASSPNRGSGRAGNEQFFGPGTRLTVL.

V gene TRBV23-1 combines with J gene TRBJ1-2; TRBD1 aligns across 11 bases. TRBV23-1 belongs to the ORF category, with a function that is uncertain. V shed 6 bases and J 3 bases; nucleotides not matched to a gene: 6. The CDR3 contains 15 residues. The CDR3 protein is CASSPDRGQDYGYTF. CDR3 DNA sequence: TGCGCCAGCAGCCCGGACAGGGGGCAAGACTATGGCTACACCTTC.

V and J are TRBV30 and TRBJ1-2, with a weak D call TRBD1 (5 bases). This CDR3 has 11 amino acids. Germline V lookup: CDR1 GTSNPN, CDR2 SVGIG (reference sequence). Deletions cut 1 base from V and 7 bases from J, with 7 bases between. As DNA, the CDR3 is TGTGCCTGGAGTGCACAGGTTGGCTACACCTTC. Its translation: CAWSAQVGYTF.